This T cell receptor (beta chain) was recorded in a study of memory CD4+ T cells and cytomegalovirus serostatus. The assay was immunoSEQ multiplex PCR, and TCRdb's table has in-frame clones only and misses some. The repertoire consists of approximately 70,000 clones, with 70% to 80% occurring once and the leading ten covering around 4.5%. This CDR3 has 11 amino acids. The germline V and J ends were trimmed by 3 bases and 9 bases, with 8 bases remaining between them. CDR1 and CDR2 from the germline V gene are SGHTA and FQGNSA. General study results and limits: Each of approximately 69 CMV-associated TCRbeta sequences occurred in one to five individuals.

Regarding this clone: The antigen is not known.

Single viable CD3+CD4+CD8-CD45RO+ cells were sorted as the memory CD4+ T cells. After thawing, CD4+ T cells were positively selected. This chain joins TRBV7-2 and TRBJ2-5; D remains ambiguous. The TCR originated in an adult in good health and CMV-seropositive. Sequencing was performed on memory CD4+ T cells from blood. The CDR3 loop is CASSLGRAQYF. CDR3 coding DNA: TGTGCCAGCAGCTTGGGTCGGGCCCAGTACTTC.